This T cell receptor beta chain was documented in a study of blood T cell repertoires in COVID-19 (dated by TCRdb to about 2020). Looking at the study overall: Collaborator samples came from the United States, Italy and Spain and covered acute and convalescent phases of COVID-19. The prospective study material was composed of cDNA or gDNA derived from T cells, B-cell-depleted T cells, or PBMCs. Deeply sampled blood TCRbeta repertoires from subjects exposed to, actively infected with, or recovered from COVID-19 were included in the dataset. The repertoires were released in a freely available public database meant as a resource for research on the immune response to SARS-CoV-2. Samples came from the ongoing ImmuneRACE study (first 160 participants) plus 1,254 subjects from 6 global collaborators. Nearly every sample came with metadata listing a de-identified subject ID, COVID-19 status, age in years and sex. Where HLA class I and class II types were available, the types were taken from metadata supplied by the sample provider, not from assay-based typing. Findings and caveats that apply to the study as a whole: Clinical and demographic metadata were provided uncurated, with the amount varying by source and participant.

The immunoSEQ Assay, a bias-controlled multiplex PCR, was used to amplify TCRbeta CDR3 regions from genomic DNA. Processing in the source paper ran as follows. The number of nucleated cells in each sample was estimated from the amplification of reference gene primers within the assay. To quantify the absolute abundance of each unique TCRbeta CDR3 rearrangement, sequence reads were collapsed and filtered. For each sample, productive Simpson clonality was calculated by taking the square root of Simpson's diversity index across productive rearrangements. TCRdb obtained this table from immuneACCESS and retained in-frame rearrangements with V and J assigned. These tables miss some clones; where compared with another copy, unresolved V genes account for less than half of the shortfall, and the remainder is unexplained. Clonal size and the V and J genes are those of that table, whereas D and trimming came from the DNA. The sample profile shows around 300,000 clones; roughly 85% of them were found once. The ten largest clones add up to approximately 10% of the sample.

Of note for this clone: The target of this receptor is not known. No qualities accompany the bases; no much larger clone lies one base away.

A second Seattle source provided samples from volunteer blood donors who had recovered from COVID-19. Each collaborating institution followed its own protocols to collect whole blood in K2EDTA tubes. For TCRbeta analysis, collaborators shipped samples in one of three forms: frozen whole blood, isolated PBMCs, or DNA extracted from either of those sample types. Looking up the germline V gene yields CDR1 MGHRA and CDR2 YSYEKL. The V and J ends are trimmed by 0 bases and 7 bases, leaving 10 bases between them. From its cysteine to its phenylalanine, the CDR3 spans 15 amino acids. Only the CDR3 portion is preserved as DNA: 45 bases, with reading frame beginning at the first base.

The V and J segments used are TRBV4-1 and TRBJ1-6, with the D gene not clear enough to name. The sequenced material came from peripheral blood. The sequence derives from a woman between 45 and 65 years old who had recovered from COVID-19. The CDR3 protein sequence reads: CASSQDLQWNSPLHF. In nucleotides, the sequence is TGCGCCAGCAGCCAAGATCTTCAGTGGAATTCACCCCTCCACTTT.